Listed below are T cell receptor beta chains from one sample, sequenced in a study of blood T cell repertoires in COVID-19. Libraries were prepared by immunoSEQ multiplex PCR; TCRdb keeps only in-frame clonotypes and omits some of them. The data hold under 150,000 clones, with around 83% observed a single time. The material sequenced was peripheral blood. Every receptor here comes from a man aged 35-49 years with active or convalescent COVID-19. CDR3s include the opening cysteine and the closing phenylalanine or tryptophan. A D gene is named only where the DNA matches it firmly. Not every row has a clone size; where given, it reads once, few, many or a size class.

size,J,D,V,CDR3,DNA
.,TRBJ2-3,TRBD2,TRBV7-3,CASSVTGTSGASSTDTQYF,TGTGCCAGCAGCGTAACCGGGACTAGCGGGGCCTCTAGCACAGATACGCAGTATTTT
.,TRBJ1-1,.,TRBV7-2,CASSLVSGANTEAFF,TGTGCCAGCAGCTTAGTATCAGGGGCGAACACTGAAGCTTTCTTT
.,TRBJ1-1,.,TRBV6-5,CASSIRGTEAFF,TGTGCCAGCAGTATACGAGGAACTGAAGCTTTCTTT
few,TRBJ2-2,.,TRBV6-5,CASSPPGRGTGELFF,TGTGCCAGCAGTCCCCCCGGCCGAGGGACCGGGGAGCTGTTTTTT
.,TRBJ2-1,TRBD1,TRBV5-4,CASSSRTGSNEQFF,TGTGCCAGCAGCTCACGGACAGGGTCGAATGAGCAGTTCTTC
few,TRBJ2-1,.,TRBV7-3,CASSSDPTGYNEQFF,TGTGCCAGCAGCTCAGACCCGACAGGCTACAATGAGCAGTTCTTC
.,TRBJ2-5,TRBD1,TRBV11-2,CASSHWDQGVDQETQYF,TGTGCCAGCAGCCACTGGGACCAGGGGGTGGATCAAGAGACCCAGTACTTC
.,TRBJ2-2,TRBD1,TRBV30,CAWSVQGTGELFF,TGTGCCTGGAGTGTACAGGGGACCGGGGAGCTGTTTTTT
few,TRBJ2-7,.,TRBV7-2,CASSAKAGTVFEQYF,TGTGCCAGCAGCGCTAAGGCGGGGACCGTCTTCGAGCAGTACTTC
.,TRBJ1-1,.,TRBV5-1,CASSFTGMNTEAFF,TGCGCCAGCAGCTTCACAGGGATGAACACTGAAGCTTTCTTT
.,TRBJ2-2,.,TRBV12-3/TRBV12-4,CASTGGRELFF,TGTGCCAGCACTGGGGGCCGGGAGCTGTTTTTT